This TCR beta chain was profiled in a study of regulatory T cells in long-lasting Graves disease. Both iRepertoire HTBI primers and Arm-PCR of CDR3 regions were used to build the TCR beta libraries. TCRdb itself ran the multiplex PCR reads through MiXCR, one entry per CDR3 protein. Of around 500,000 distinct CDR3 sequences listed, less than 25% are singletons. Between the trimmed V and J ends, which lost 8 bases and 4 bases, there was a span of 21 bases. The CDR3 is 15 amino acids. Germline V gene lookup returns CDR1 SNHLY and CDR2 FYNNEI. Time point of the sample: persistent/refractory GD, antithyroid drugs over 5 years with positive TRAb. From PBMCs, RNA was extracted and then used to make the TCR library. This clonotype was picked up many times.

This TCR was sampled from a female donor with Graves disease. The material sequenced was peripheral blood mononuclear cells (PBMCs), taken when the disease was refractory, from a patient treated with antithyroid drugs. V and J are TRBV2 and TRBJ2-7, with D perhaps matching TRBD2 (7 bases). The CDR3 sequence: CASRGAQGLRYEQYF. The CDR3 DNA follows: TGTGCCAGCCGGGGGGCACAGGGACTAAGGTACGAGCAGTACTTC.